Below, 21 T cell receptor beta chains from the same sample are listed, as sequenced in a study of shared clonotypes between healthy human individuals. Method: immunoSEQ multiplex PCR; TCRdb's copy keeps in-frame clones and lacks some. The sample comprises about 680,000 clones, around 72% of which are singletons, and 1.8% rests with the top ten. The sequencing sample was made of memory CD4+ T cells sorted from blood. Specified subset: CD45RA-negative fraction. These receptors were obtained from a woman aged 30 to 39 in good health.

The chain has TRBV7-2 and TRBJ1-2; D unresolved. V was pared by 7 bases and J by 3 bases, with 15 bases between. The CDR3 totals 14 residues. In germline, CDR1 is SGHTA, CDR2 FQGNSA. The CDR3 loop is CASKVSSQYYGYTF. The DNA of the CDR3 is TGTGCCAGCAAAGTTTCCAGTCAATACTATGGCTACACCTTC.

This clone was seen a single time. This chain uses TRBV28 with TRBJ1-3; D possibly corresponds to TRBD1 (6 bases). Germline-derived CDR1 and CDR2 are MDHEN and SYDVKM. V was trimmed by 3 bases and J by 0 bases, leaving 12 bases between them. CDR3 length equals 16 residues. CDR3 loop: CASSFAGASSGNTIYF. Written as DNA, the CDR3 is TGTGCCAGCAGTTTTGCGGGGGCTAGCTCTGGAAACACCATATATTTT.

The genes are TRBV7-9 and TRBJ1-5; TRBD1 matches at 10 bases. Germline values: CDR1 SEHNR, CDR2 FQNEAQ (reference sequence). This CDR3 region has 15 residues. The V gene end was trimmed by 5 bases and the J gene end by 6 bases; junction bases not matched to a gene: 7. The CDR3 reads CASSPWTGGSQPQHF. CDR3 nucleotide sequence: TGTGCCAGCAGCCCTTGGACAGGGGGAAGTCAGCCCCAGCATTTT. Combining the CDR3 with reference TRBV7-9 and TRBJ1-5 gives the whole variable domain DTGVSQNPRHKITKRGQNVTFRCDPISEHNRLYWYRQTLGQGPEFLTYFQNEAQLEKSRLLSDRFSAERPKGSFSTLEIQRTEQGDSAMYLCASSPWTGGSQPQHFGDGTRLSIL.

The chain recombines TRBV5-5 with TRBJ1-5, with D unresolved. From germline, CDR1 is SGHKS and CDR2 YYEKEE (reference sequence). V was clipped by 4 bases and J by 6 bases, with 11 bases between them. The CDR3 is 13 residues long. CDR3 DNA sequence: TGTGCCAGCAGCCTCACCCCTTCTCAGCCCCAGCATTTT. Amino acids: CASSLTPSQPQHF.

This chain uses TRBV5-1 with TRBJ2-5; TRBD2 matches at 11 bases. CDR1 is SGHRS and CDR2 is YFSETQ in the germline V gene. This CDR3 has 15 residues. Unmatched junction bases numbered 2, after V lost 4 bases and J lost 0 bases. The CDR3 region has the DNA TGCGCCAGCAGCACGGGACTAGCGGACCAAGAGACCCAGTACTTC. The encoded protein is CASSTGLADQETQYF.

The chain recombines TRBV6-4 with TRBJ1-1; tentative D call: TRBD1 (6 bases). The V end lost 0 bases, the J end lost 5 bases, and 16 bases lay between the germline ends. The CDR3 is 16 residues long. Germline V lookup: CDR1 MRHNA, CDR2 SNTAGT. The CDR3 reads CASSDSGRGETTEAFF. In nucleotides, the CDR3 is TGTGCCAGCAGTGACTCGGGAAGGGGGGAGACGACTGAAGCTTTCTTT.

The V and J genes are TRBV2 and TRBJ2-3, with D perhaps TRBD1 (6 bases). V dropped 5 bases and J dropped 6 bases, with 9 bases sitting between them. This CDR3 has 12 amino acids. Germline CDR1 reads SNHLY; CDR2 reads FYNNEI. The CDR3 is CASSPQGDTQYF. The CDR3 DNA reads as TGTGCCAGCAGTCCGCAGGGGGATACGCAGTATTTT.

The chain employs TRBV2 and TRBJ1-5, with 8 bases identical to TRBD1. The trim removed 6 bases at V and 2 bases at J, leaving 6 bases unmatched. CDR3 length: 15 residues. Germline V gene sequence: CDR1 SNHLY, CDR2 FYNNEI. CDR3 in amino acids: CASRATGAGNQPQHF. CDR3 nucleotide sequence: TGTGCCAGCAGGGCGACAGGGGCAGGCAATCAGCCCCAGCATTTT.

The gene calls are TRBV7-9 and TRBJ2-1; 10 positions agree with TRBD2. Germline V gene data show CDR1 as SEHNR and CDR2 as FQNEAQ (reference sequence). The V segment lost 3 bases and the J segment 7 bases; nucleotides outside the gene matches: 9. The CDR3 covers 16 residues. The CDR3 sequence is CASSLLAGGPLNEQFF. Here the CDR3 DNA reads TGTGCCAGCAGCTTGTTAGCGGGAGGCCCCCTTAATGAGCAGTTCTTC.

The rearrangement links TRBV19 to TRBJ2-5, with 8 nucleotides matching TRBD2. The CDR3 runs to 16 residues. Germline V gene lookup returns CDR1 LNHDA and CDR2 SQIVND (reference sequence). The V gene end was trimmed by 5 bases and the J gene end by 4 bases; junction bases not matched to a gene: 12. In DNA form, the CDR3 reads TGTGCCAGTAGTCCCTCCGGGACTAGAGGGATAGAGACCCAGTACTTC. It is translated as CASSPSGTRGIETQYF.

CDR3 in amino acids: CSALTSSYEQYF. CDR3 in DNA: TGCAGCGCCCTGACTAGTTCCTACGAGCAGTACTTC. The chain combines TRBV29-1 with TRBJ2-7; D may be TRBD2 (6 bases). Trimming took 7 bases from V and 1 from J, leaving 11 bases between them. Germline V CDR1 and CDR2: SQVTM, ANQGSEA. This CDR3 has 12 amino acids.

Details on this clone: This CDR3 is also generated by other DNA sequences in the sample. The chain combines TRBV19 with TRBJ1-2; D uncertain. The CDR3 loop spans 16 amino acids. V was pared by 0 bases and J by 4 bases, with 15 bases between. Germline CDR1 reads LNHDA; CDR2 reads SQIVND (reference sequence). As DNA, the CDR3 is TGTGCCAGTAGTATAGATCTCACTTTTGGCGGCTATGGCTACACCTTC. Residues: CASSIDLTFGGYGYTF.

The gene calls are TRBV25-1 and TRBJ2-7; D may be TRBD2 (6 bases). V lost 3 bases and J 6 bases, leaving 21 bases between the germline ends. Germline V CDR1 and CDR2: MGHDK, SYGVNS. This CDR3 has 16 amino acids. Written as DNA, the CDR3 is TGTGCCAGCAGTGATCAAGGGTCAGGGAGGTCAGCCGAGCAGTACTTC. As protein: CASSDQGSGRSAEQYF.

J is TRBJ2-2 and V is TRBV4-2, with 9 bases fitting TRBD2. Looked up from germline, CDR1 is LGHNA and CDR2 is YNFKEQ. Trimming removed 1 base from V and 6 bases from J; junction bases left unmatched: 9. The CDR3 consists of 17 residues. The CDR3 protein is CASSQVRAGGEAGELFF. DNA for the CDR3: TGTGCCAGCAGCCAAGTAAGGGCGGGAGGGGAAGCCGGGGAGCTGTTTTTT.

V gene TRBV11-2 combines with J gene TRBJ1-3; D is uncertain. This CDR3 has 14 amino acids. Germline V CDR1 and CDR2: SGHAT, FQNNGV. The V and J ends lost 3 bases and 8 bases respectively, with 14 bases between them. The CDR3 is CASSFGQAIDTIYF. The CDR3 nucleotides are TGTGCCAGCAGCTTTGGCCAGGCTATAGACACCATATATTTT.

The chain has TRBV5-1 and TRBJ1-2; unclear D gene. V was clipped by 1 base and J by 3 bases, with 10 bases between them. CDR1 is SGHRS, CDR2 YFSETQ, per germline. The CDR3 extends over 14 amino acids. Here the CDR3 reads CASSLLEVDYGYTF. Written as DNA, the CDR3 is TGCGCCAGCAGCTTGCTGGAAGTCGACTATGGCTACACCTTC.

The chain joins TRBV27 to TRBJ1-3, with D possibly TRBD1 on 5 matching bases. In germline, CDR1 is MNHEY, CDR2 SMNVEV (reference sequence). The V gene lost 5 bases and the J gene lost 1 base, with 12 bases spanning the gap. The CDR3 runs to 15 residues. In DNA, the CDR3 is TGTGCCAGCAGTCCCGGGGGGGTTTCTGGAAACACCATATATTTT. Residues: CASSPGGVSGNTIYF.

The chain couples TRBV28 to TRBJ1-4; a weak D match, TRBD1 (5 bases). Trimming left V 4 bases short and J 4 bases short, with 10 bases between. CDR3 length equals 14 residues. CDR1 is MDHEN, CDR2 SYDVKM, per germline. The CDR3 spells CASSSTAFNEKLFF. For the CDR3, the DNA is TGTGCCAGCAGTTCGACAGCCTTTAATGAAAAACTGTTTTTT.

This chain's CDR3 is CASTPGLAGLSSYNEQFF. The CDR3 DNA is TGTGCCAGCACCCCGGGACTAGCGGGACTTAGCTCCTACAATGAGCAGTTCTTC. V gene TRBV2 combines with J gene TRBJ2-1; 13 bases match TRBD2. The CDR3 covers 18 residues. Germline CDR1 reads SNHLY; CDR2 reads FYNNEI. V gave up 7 bases and J gave up 0 bases; unmatched junction bases: 9.

J is TRBJ1-1 and V is TRBV28; TRBD1 might be the D (5 bases). V was shortened by 6 bases and J by 3 bases, with 20 bases between the two germline ends. This CDR3 is built from 16 residues. Germline CDR1 is MDHEN and CDR2 is SYDVKM. The CDR3 nucleotides are TGTGCCAGCAGCCCCGGGGCAGCTACCTGGGACACTGAAGCTTTCTTT. The encoded protein is CASSPGAATWDTEAFF.

The J gene is TRBJ2-3, the V gene TRBV28; TRBD2 matches 10 bases. Germline trimming cut 2 bases from V and 4 bases from J; bases unmatched to any gene: 6. Germline-derived CDR1 and CDR2 are MDHEN and SYDVKM. This CDR3 spans 16 amino acids. The CDR3 loop reads CASSLTRAGGPDTQYF. The CDR3 region has the DNA TGTGCCAGCAGTTTAACTAGAGCGGGAGGGCCAGATACGCAGTATTTT.